Included here is one T cell receptor (beta chain) sequence, with context. No antigen is known for it. No base qualities exist here, and no much larger clone lies one base off it. This sample is drawn from a study of vaccination effects on CD4 cells after COVID-19 (dated 2022 in TCRdb). Notes on the research overall: Each participant received two doses of an mRNA SARS-CoV-2 vaccine, either BNT162b2 or mRNA-1273. SARS-CoV-2 spike-specific CD4+ TCR repertoires were compared before and after mRNA vaccination in COVID-19 convalescent patients and in infection-naive vaccine recipients. In a couple of convalescent patients, pre-vaccine samples were collected 16 days and one week ahead of the first dose, 142 and 148 days after COVID-19 diagnosis. Altogether, around eleven COVID-19 convalescent patients and a few SARS-CoV-2-naive healthy vaccine recipients made up the full study. The Oncomine TCR Beta short-read assay on an Illumina iSeq 100 was used to sequence cultures from other donors in the study. General conclusions and limits of the study: In convalescent patients, the post-vaccine spike-reactive repertoire consisted mainly of new vaccine-induced clones, largely distinct from infection-induced clones. Both infection-induced and vaccine-induced clones contracted markedly at late post-vaccination timepoints, which is consistent with waning T cell responses. The study was limited by a small number of convalescent patients, and early post-infection timepoints were lacking.

Libraries were constructed by the immunoSEQ multiplex PCR assay. TCR beta CDR3 sequencing was performed on DNA from the cultured, isolated CD4+ T cells. The authors' analysis ran thus. Non-productive TCR sequences were removed, reads were trimmed to the CDR3 region, and CDR3s of at least 7 amino acids were retained. The MANAFEST web app was used to identify antigen-specific clonotypes by comparing expansion in peptide wells with expansion in reference cultures. To count as positive, a clone had to show expansion at FDR<0.05 compared with the reference and with all other wells, an odds ratio above 5, and a frequency above 0.1% in two replicate wells. Cross-reactive clonotypes were defined as significantly expanded in SARS-CoV-2 spike wells and in at least one common cold coronavirus spike condition. Levenshtein distance calculated with the stringdist R package was used to assess CDR3 similarity, and unrooted trees were constructed with ape in R 3.6.1. TCRdb obtained this table from immuneACCESS and retained in-frame rearrangements with V and J assigned. These tables miss some clones; where compared with another copy, unresolved V genes account for less than half of the shortfall, and the remainder is unexplained. The DNA was the basis for D and trimming; V, J and clone size are from that table. The sample yields some 40,000 clones; approximately 72% were counted once. Approximately 17% of the sample belongs to the ten largest clones.

In the ViraFEST assay, PBMC were stimulated with viral peptide pools, and antigen-specific CD4+ T cell clonotypes were then identified by expansion using TCR sequencing. After less than 13 days of culture, CD4+ T cells were isolated with the EasySep CD4+ T cell isolation kit. Convalescent patients had PCR-confirmed SARS-CoV-2 infection between March and December 2020, before Alpha, Beta and Delta variants emerged in the United States. Two million PBMC per well were cultured with 10 ug/ml peptides in IMDM containing approximately 4.5% human AB serum, approximately 10 IU/ml IL-2 and gentamicin. Half of the culture medium was replaced with fresh IL-2-containing medium on days 3 and 7. Unless noted otherwise, every peptide stimulation condition was cultured in triplicate wells. Using Ficoll-Paque Plus gradient centrifugation, PBMC were separated from whole blood and then either used fresh or cryopreserved at -140C. Overlapping peptide pools spanned the spike proteins of SARS-CoV-2 and the common cold coronaviruses HCoV-NL63, HCoV-OC43 and HCoV-229E. The QIAamp micro DNA kit was used to extract genomic DNA from the cultured CD4+ T cells.

Ends trimmed: V by 0 bases, J by 0 bases; bases unmatched to a gene: 9. Spanning cysteine to phenylalanine, the CDR3 consists of 18 amino acids. Just CDR3 DNA is preserved here, 54 bases in frame from base 1. CDR1 and CDR2, per the germline V gene, are SGDLS and YYNGEE. The origin of this receptor is a human donor who had a prior SARS-CoV-2 infection. The chain uses TRBV9 and TRBJ2-4; the central 7 bases match TRBD2. Sequencing used CD4+ T cells from PBMCs cultured with HCoV-NL63 spike peptides, obtained before COVID-19 vaccination. The cell subset or site label here, explained by the study, means: HCoV-NL63 spike overlapping peptide pool stimulation. The DNA sequence is given as TGTGCCAGCAGCGTAGCGGGACTACCCCATCTAGCCAAAAACATTCAGTACTTC. The encoded protein is CASSVAGLPHLAKNIQYF.